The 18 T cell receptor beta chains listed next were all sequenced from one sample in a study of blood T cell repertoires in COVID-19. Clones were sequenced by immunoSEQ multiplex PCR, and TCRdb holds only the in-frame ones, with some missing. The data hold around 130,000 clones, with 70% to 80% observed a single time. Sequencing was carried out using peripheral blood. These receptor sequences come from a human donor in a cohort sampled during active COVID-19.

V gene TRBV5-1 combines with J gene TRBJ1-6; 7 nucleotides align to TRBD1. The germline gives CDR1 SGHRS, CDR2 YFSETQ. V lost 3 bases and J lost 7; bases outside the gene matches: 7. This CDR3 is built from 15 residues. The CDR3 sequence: CASSWEDRTNSPLHF. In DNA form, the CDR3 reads TGCGCCAGCAGCTGGGAGGACAGGACCAATTCACCCCTCCACTTT.

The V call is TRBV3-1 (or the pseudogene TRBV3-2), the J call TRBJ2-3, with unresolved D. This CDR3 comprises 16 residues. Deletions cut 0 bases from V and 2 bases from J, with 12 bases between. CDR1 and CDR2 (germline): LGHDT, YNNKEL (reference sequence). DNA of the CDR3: TGTGCCAGCAGCCAAGAGCGGCTAGTTGACACAGATACGCAGTATTTT. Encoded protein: CASSQERLVDTDTQYF.

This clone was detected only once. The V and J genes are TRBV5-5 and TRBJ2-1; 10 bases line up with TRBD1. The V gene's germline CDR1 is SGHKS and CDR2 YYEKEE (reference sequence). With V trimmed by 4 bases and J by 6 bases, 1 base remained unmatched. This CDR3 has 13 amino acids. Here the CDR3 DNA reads TGTGCCAGCAGCCGGGACAGGGGCAATGAGCAGTTCTTC. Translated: CASSRDRGNEQFF.

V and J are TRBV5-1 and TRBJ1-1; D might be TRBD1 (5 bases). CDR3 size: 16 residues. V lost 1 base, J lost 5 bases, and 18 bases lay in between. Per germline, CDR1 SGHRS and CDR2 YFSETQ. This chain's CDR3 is CASSLRLGGEATEAFF. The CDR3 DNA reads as TGCGCCAGCAGCTTGAGGCTTGGGGGGGAAGCAACTGAAGCTTTCTTT. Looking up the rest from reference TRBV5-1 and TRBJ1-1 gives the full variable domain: KAGVTQTPRYLIKTRGQQVTLSCSPISGHRSVSWYQQTPGQGLQFLFEYFSETQRNKGNFPGRFSGRQFSNSRSEMNVSTLELGDSALYLCASSLRLGGEATEAFFGQGTRLTVV.

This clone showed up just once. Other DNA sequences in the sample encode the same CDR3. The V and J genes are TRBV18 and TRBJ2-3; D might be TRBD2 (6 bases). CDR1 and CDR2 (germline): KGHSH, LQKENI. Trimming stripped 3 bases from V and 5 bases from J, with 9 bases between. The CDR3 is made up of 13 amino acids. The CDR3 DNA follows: TGTGCCAGCTCACCTCTGGGGGGAGATACGCAGTATTTT. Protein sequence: CASSPLGGDTQYF.

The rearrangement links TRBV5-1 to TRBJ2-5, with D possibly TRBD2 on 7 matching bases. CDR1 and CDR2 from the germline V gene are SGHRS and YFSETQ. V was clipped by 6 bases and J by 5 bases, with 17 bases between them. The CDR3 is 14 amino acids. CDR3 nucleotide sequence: TGCGCCAGCAAGGGTGGCGGGGGCCGGGAGACCCAGTACTTC. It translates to CASKGGGGRETQYF.

In nucleotides, the CDR3 is TGTGCCAGCAGCGGGACAGGAAGAAACACCATATATTTT. It translates to CASSGTGRNTIYF. The rearrangement links TRBV12-3 or TRBV12-4 to TRBJ1-3, with 8 nucleotides matching TRBD1. CDR3 length: 13 amino acids. V lost 6 bases to trimming and J lost 5 bases; unmatched junction nucleotides: 3.

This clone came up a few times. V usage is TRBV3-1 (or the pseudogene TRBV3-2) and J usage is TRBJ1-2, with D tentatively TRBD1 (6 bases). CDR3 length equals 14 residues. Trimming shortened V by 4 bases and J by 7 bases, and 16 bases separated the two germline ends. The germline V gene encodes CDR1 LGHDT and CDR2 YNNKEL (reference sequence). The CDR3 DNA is TGTGCCAGCAGCCGACAGGCAAAAGAGGCTGGCTACACCTTC. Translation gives CASSRQAKEAGYTF.

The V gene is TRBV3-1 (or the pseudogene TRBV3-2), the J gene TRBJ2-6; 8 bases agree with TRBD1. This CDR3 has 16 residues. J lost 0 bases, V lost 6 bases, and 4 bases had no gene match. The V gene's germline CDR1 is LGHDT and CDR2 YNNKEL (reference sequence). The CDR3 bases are TGTGCCAGCAGGGATACAGGGGGCTCTGGGGCCAACGTCCTGACTTTC. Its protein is CASRDTGGSGANVLTF.

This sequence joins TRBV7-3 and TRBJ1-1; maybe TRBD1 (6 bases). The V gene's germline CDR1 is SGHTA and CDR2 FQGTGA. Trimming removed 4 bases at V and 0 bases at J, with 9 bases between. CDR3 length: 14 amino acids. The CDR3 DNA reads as TGTGCCAGCAGCTCACAGGGCTTGAACACTGAAGCTTTCTTT. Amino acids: CASSSQGLNTEAFF. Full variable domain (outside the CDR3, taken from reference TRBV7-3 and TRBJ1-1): GAGVSQTPSNKVTEKGKYVELRCDPISGHTALYWYRQSLGQGPEFLIYFQGTGAADDSGLPNDRFFAVRPEGSVSTLKIQRTERGDSAVYLCASSSQGLNTEAFFGQGTRLTVV.

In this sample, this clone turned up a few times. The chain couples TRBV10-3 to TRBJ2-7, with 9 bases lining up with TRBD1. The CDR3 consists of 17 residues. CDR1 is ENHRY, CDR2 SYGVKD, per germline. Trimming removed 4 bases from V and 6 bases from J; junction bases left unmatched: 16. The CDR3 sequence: CAISGRTPGDRVGEQYF. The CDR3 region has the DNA TGTGCCATCAGTGGGAGGACCCCAGGGGACAGGGTAGGCGAGCAGTACTTC.

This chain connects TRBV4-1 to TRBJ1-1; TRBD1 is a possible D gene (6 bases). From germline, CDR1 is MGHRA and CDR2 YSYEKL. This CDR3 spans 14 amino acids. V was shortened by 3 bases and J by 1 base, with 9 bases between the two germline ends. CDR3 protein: CASSHGQRNTEAFF. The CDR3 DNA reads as TGCGCCAGCAGCCACGGACAGAGGAACACTGAAGCTTTCTTT.

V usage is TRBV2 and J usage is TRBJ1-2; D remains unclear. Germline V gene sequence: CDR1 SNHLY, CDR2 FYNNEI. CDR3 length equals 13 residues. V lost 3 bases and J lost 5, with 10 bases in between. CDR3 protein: CASSDGRPYGYTF. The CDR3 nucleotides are TGTGCCAGCAGTGATGGGAGGCCTTATGGCTACACCTTC.

CDR3: CAISESQGASSYEQYF. The DNA of the CDR3 is TGTGCCATCAGTGAGTCGCAGGGGGCCTCTTCCTACGAGCAGTACTTC. The chain joins TRBV10-3 to TRBJ2-7; 8 bases are shared with TRBD1. The germline V gene encodes CDR1 ENHRY and CDR2 SYGVKD. This CDR3 has 16 amino acids. After removal of 0 bases from V and 1 base from J, the junction contained 5 bases not matched to a gene.

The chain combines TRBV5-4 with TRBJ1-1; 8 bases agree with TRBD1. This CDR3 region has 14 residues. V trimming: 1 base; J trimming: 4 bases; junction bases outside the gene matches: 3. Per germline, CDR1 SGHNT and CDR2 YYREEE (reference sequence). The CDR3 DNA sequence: TGTGCCAGCAGCTTGTCAGGGGGCGCCACTGAAGCTTTCTTT. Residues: CASSLSGGATEAFF.

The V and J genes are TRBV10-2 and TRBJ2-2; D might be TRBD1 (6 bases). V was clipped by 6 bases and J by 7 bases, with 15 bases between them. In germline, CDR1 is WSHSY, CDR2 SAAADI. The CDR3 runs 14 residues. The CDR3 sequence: CASRIQGSDGELFF. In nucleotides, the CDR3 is TGCGCCAGCAGAATACAGGGCTCGGACGGGGAGCTGTTTTTT.

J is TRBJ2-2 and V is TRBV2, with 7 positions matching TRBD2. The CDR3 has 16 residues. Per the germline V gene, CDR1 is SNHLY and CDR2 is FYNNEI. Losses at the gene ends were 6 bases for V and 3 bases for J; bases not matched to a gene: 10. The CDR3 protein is CASSGRRLAYTGELFF. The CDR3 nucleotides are TGTGCCAGCAGCGGCCGGAGACTAGCTTACACCGGGGAGCTGTTTTTT.

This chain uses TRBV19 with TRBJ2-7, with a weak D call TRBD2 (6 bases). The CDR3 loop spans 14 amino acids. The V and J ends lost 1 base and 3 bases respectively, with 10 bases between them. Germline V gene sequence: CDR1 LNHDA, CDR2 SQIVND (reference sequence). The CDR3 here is CASSIAGDGYEQYF. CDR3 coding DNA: TGTGCCAGTAGTATAGCGGGGGACGGCTACGAGCAGTACTTC.